These 28 T cell receptor beta chains came from one sample sequenced in a study of tumor-infiltrating lymphocytes in primary liver carcinoma. TCR beta cDNA was reverse-transcribed from about 500 ng of total RNA. The reaction used a constant-region primer and ProtoScript II reverse transcriptase. Library construction for TCR beta comprised three nested multiplex PCR rounds performed with slightly modified ARM-PCR. Researchers ran the first two PCR rounds for approximately 9 cycles each with TRBV1-TRBV30 forward primers and a C-beta reverse primer. TCRdb called the multiplex PCR reads again in MiXCR, with one record for every CDR3 protein. The sample holds fewer than 350,000 distinct CDR3 sequences; 50% to 70% are singletons and the top ten take approximately 9%. RNA isolated from unsorted whole blood supplied the blood RNA, with germline DNA also extracted. Source material: peripheral blood. The origin of the receptors is a man aged 35-49 years with primary liver carcinoma and hepatitis B virus infection.

This clonotype was counted only a few times. This rearrangement joins TRBV4-1 to TRBJ2-5, with D perhaps TRBD2 (6 bases). Germline V gene data show CDR1 as MGHRA and CDR2 as YSYEKL. V lost 6 bases and J lost 0, with 14 bases in between. The CDR3 covers 15 residues. CDR3 sequence: CASRQKRAHQETQYF. For the CDR3, the DNA is TGCGCCAGCAGACAAAAGCGGGCCCACCAAGAGACCCAGTACTTC.

The sample holds one count of this clonotype. This may arise from a read error, as a much more abundant clone is one base away. V usage is TRBV12-3 or TRBV12-4 and J usage is TRBJ2-7; D is possibly TRBD1 (6 bases). The CDR3 spans 16 residues. V was shortened by 4 bases and J by 2 bases, with 18 bases between the two germline ends. CDR3: CASSSVLGAVTYEQYF. CDR3 DNA: TGTGCCAGCAGTTCCGTTCTGGGGGCGGTCACCTACGAGCAGTACTTC.

The V call is TRBV20-1, the J call TRBJ1-1, with D perhaps matching TRBD1 (5 bases). V gave up 3 bases and J gave up 0 bases, with 8 bases separating them. The CDR3 has 13 amino acids. Germline assignment: CDR1 DFQATT and CDR2 SNEGSKA (reference sequence). The CDR3 sequence: CSASQGLNTEAFF. The CDR3 region has the DNA TGCAGTGCTAGCCAGGGTTTGAACACTGAAGCTTTCTTT.

Turning to this clonotype: Since a much larger clone is just one base distant, this may be a read error. This sequence joins TRBV5-4 and TRBJ2-1; D perhaps matches TRBD2 (5 bases). The V end was cut by 4 bases, the J end by 5 bases, with 13 bases between. This CDR3 has 14 amino acids. CDR1 and CDR2 from the germline V gene are SGHNT and YYREEE (reference sequence). CDR3 loop: CASSLAKTNNEQFF. CDR3 bases: TGTGCCAGCAGCCTCGCCAAGACTAACAATGAGCAGTTCTTC.

The chain uses TRBV5-4 and TRBJ2-1; TRBD1 matches at 12 bases. Germline V gene sequence: CDR1 SGHNT, CDR2 YYREEE (reference sequence). CDR3 size: 16 residues. Unmatched junction bases numbered 16, after V lost 2 bases and J lost 16 bases. CDR3 loop: CASSLMAGTGGNERFF. The CDR3 nucleotides are TGTGCCAGCAGCTTAATGGCCGGGACAGGGGGCAATGAGCGATTCTTC.

The chain uses TRBV5-5 and TRBJ1-4, with D perhaps matching TRBD1 (5 bases). Trimming pared 1 base from V and 8 bases from J, leaving 15 bases between. Germline CDR1 reads SGHKS; CDR2 reads YYEKEE (reference sequence). This CDR3 contains 15 residues. The DNA of the CDR3 is TGTGCCAGCAGCTTGAGTCTAGGGGCAGGCGAAAAACTGTTTTTT. Encoded protein: CASSLSLGAGEKLFF. The entire variable domain, with the rest obtained from reference TRBV5-5 and TRBJ1-4, is as follows: DAGVTQSPTHLIKTRGQQVTLRCSPISGHKSVSWYQQVLGQGPQFIFQYYEKEERGRGNFPDRFSARQFPNYSSELNVNALLLGDSALYLCASSLSLGAGEKLFFGSGTQLSVL.

This clonotype appeared a few times. Relative to the germline gene, one junction end is altered; a read error may explain this. This chain uses TRBV13 with TRBJ1-4; TRBD1 might be the D (5 bases). CDR1 PRHDT and CDR2 FYEKMQ come from the germline V gene (reference sequence). The CDR3 contains 15 residues. The CDR3 nucleotides are TGTGCCAGCAGCTCAGCGACAGTGGGTAATGAAAAGCTGTTTTTT. This codes for CASSSATVGNEKLFF.

The chain recombines TRBV30 with TRBJ2-7, with 7 bases that match TRBD1. Germline V gene lookup returns CDR1 GTSNPN and CDR2 SVGIG (reference sequence). This CDR3 has 14 residues. The V segment lost 0 bases and the J segment 6 bases; nucleotides outside the gene matches: 8. The CDR3 protein is CAWSVRGGWGEQYF. CDR3 DNA sequence: TGTGCCTGGAGTGTACGAGGGGGCTGGGGCGAGCAGTACTTC.

Comment on this clonotype: Its ends do not fully match the called genes, so a read error is possible. The CDR3 DNA sequence: TGTCCCAGCAGCTACCAACTAGCTTCACGCGGGGAGCAGCTCTTC. Its protein is CPSSYQLASRGEQLF. The rearrangement joins TRBV11-2 to TRBJ2-1, with a tentative D call TRBD2 (6 bases). Germline V gene lookup returns CDR1 SGHAT and CDR2 FQNNGV. The CDR3 is 15 residues long.

About this clonotype itself: Being one base from a much bigger clone, this may be a read error. Without the conserved terminal phenylalanine or tryptophan, this CDR3 likely stems from a read error. The V call is TRBV12-3 or TRBV12-4, the J call TRBJ1-1; D remains unclear. This CDR3 has 12 residues. V lost 3 bases and J 5 bases, leaving 7 bases between the germline ends. CDR3 bases: TGTGCCAGCAGTTTGGTGAGGACTGAAGCTTTCTCT. It encodes CASSLVRTEAFS.

Points on this clonotype: The CDR3 does not close with the conserved phenylalanine or tryptophan, likely indicating a read error. The chain employs TRBV11-2 and TRBJ2-3, with 12 bases matching TRBD2. V was pared by 5 bases and J by 3 bases, with 6 bases of the junction left unmatched. The germline gives CDR1 SGHAT, CDR2 FQNNGV. The CDR3 has 16 residues. The CDR3 DNA follows: TGTGCCAGCAGCCGGGGAGGACTAGCGGGGACAGATACGCAGTATTTA. Protein product: CASSRGGLAGTDTQYL.

This clonotype was seen a handful of times. V gene TRBV7-8 combines with J gene TRBJ2-1; 8 bases fit TRBD1. With 4 bases clipped from V and 7 bases from J, the junction kept 9 bases outside the gene matches. There are 15 residues in the CDR3. Germline assignment: CDR1 SGHVS and CDR2 FQNEAQ. The chain's CDR3 is CASSYRGTLRNEQFF. As DNA, the CDR3 is TGTGCCAGCAGCTACAGGGGGACCTTGAGAAATGAGCAGTTCTTC.

In regard to this clonotype: Compared with germline, one end of the junction differs, possibly owing to a read error. The J gene is TRBJ2-7, the V gene TRBV5-5, with 9 bases identical to TRBD1. The CDR3 spans 15 residues. Germline CDR1 is SGHKS and CDR2 is YYEKEE (reference sequence). The CDR3 bases are TGTGCCGGCAGCTTGGCTGGACAGGGGAACTACGAGCAGTGCTTC. Translation gives CAGSLAGQGNYEQCF.

With regard to this clonotype: A much larger clone differs from this one at a single base, so this may be a read error. The V gene is TRBV6-2 or TRBV6-3, the J gene TRBJ2-7; D is ambiguous. Germline CDR1 and CDR2: MNHEY and SVGEGT. CDR3 length equals 12 residues. The DNA for the CDR3 is TGTACCAGCAGTTATTCGGCCTACGAGCAGTACTTC. Its protein product is CTSSYSAYEQYF.

With respect to this clonotype: A read error may produce the germline difference seen at one junction end. V gene TRBV5-1 combines with J gene TRBJ1-3; no clear D gene. CDR1 and CDR2 (germline): SGHRS, YFSETQ. The CDR3 runs 15 residues. The CDR3 DNA follows: TGCGCCAGCAGCTTGGTAGGCGGCTCTGGAAGCACCATATATTTT. Residues: CASSLVGGSGSTIYF.

As regards this clonotype: The CDR3 carries no conserved terminal phenylalanine or tryptophan, so it likely arises from a read error. It is unclear where the CDR3 begins or ends on the DNA, so no DNA is shown, and the CDR3 is as TCRdb lists it. The chain has TRBV6-2 or TRBV6-3 and TRBJ2-1; the table names TRBD1, a call not compared with the DNA. The CDR3 is 15 residues long, counting both termini. The germline CDR1 and CDR2 sequences are MNHEY and SVGEGT. Here the CDR3 reads CASPIRTGRHNEQFL.

On this clonotype: A junction end diverges from the germline sequence, so it may reflect a read error. This chain connects TRBV11-3 to TRBJ2-1; TRBD2 matches 13 bases. The CDR3 sequence is 15 residues long. Germline CDR1 is SGHNT and CDR2 is YENEEA. The CDR3, as DNA: TGTGCCAGCAGTCTCCGGACTAGCGGGAGTAATGAGCGGTTCTTC. Translation gives CASSLRTSGSNERFF.

As concerns this clonotype: The junction and the germline gene differ at one end; a read error may be behind it. This sequence joins TRBV28 and TRBJ2-7; unclear D gene. Per the germline V gene, CDR1 is MDHEN and CDR2 is SYDVKM. This CDR3 comprises 14 residues. This CDR3 is CASSFWKDTYEQCF. The CDR3 DNA reads as TGTGCCAGCAGTTTCTGGAAGGATACCTACGAGCAGTGCTTC.

This chain uses TRBV5-5 with TRBJ2-3; 7 nucleotides line up with TRBD2. Germline CDR1 is SGHKS and CDR2 is YYEKEE (reference sequence). This CDR3 comprises 15 residues. Germline trimming cut 1 base from V and 0 bases from J; bases unmatched to any gene: 2. The CDR3 DNA reads TGTGCCAGCAGCTTGCGGGGACTAAGCACAGATACGCAGTATTTT. It codes for CASSLRGLSTDTQYF.

This clonotype was seen more than once but under ten times. Compared with germline, one end of the junction differs, possibly owing to a read error. This chain uses TRBV30 with TRBJ2-7, with 9 nucleotides matching TRBD1. Germline CDR1 and CDR2: GTSNPN and SVGIG (reference sequence). The CDR3 consists of 14 residues. CDR3 sequence: CAWSPGTGSYEQYF. CDR3 DNA: TGTGCTTGGAGTCCCGGGACAGGGAGCTACGAGCAGTACTTC. Combining the CDR3 with reference TRBV30 and TRBJ2-7 gives the whole variable domain SQTIHQWPATLVQPVGSPLSLECTVEGTSNPNLYWYRQAAGRGLQLLFYSVGIGQISSEVPQNLSASRPQDRQFILSSKKLLLSDSGFYLCAWSPGTGSYEQYFGPGTRLTVT.

The table lists this clonotype with many counts. The chain recombines TRBV11-2 with TRBJ1-1; D unresolved. The CDR3 runs 14 residues. Germline V gene data show CDR1 as SGHAT and CDR2 as FQNNGV. The germline V and J ends were trimmed by 5 bases and 3 bases, with 13 bases remaining between them. CDR3 protein: CASSLYGFDTEAFF. CDR3 nucleotide sequence: TGTGCCAGCAGCCTTTACGGTTTTGACACTGAAGCTTTCTTT.

The chain links TRBV4-1 to TRBJ2-1; D call uncertain. V lost 0 bases and J 3 bases, leaving 12 bases between the germline ends. This CDR3 spans 16 amino acids. Per the germline V gene, CDR1 is MGHRA and CDR2 is YSYEKL. In DNA form, the CDR3 reads TGCGCCAGCAGCCAAGATCGGGTAGACCGCTACAATGAGCAGTTCTTC. Encoded protein: CASSQDRVDRYNEQFF.

This clonotype was counted between two and nine times. This may arise from a read error, as a much more abundant clone is one base away. The chain links TRBV29-1 to TRBJ1-2, with 7 bases matching TRBD1. This CDR3 is built from 13 residues. The V gene end was trimmed by 8 bases and the J gene end by 3 bases; junction bases not matched to a gene: 9. CDR1 SQVTM and CDR2 ANQGSEA come from the germline V gene. The CDR3 protein is CSTRPTGYYGYTF. The DNA for the CDR3 is TGCAGCACCCGCCCGACAGGGTACTATGGCTACACCTTC.

This clonotype was picked up one time. A much bigger clone sits one base away, suggesting this may be a read error. The chain combines TRBV29-1 with TRBJ2-7; 8 nucleotides agree with TRBD2. CDR1 and CDR2 (germline): SQVTM, ANQGSEA. The CDR3 consists of 13 residues. V lost 5 bases to trimming and J lost 1 base; unmatched junction nucleotides: 4. CDR3 nucleotide sequence: TGCAGCGTTCGGTCTAGCGGGTCCTACGAGCAGTACTTC. Encoded protein: CSVRSSGSYEQYF.

For this clonotype: Germline and junction disagree at one end, which may indicate a read error. The chain uses TRBV11-2 and TRBJ1-3, with no clear D. Per the germline V gene, CDR1 is SGHAT and CDR2 is FQNNGV. The CDR3 runs 13 residues. The CDR3 sequence: CASGFTSGDTIYF. The CDR3 DNA is TGTGCCAGCGGCTTTACGTCTGGAGACACCATATATTTT.

This chain uses TRBV6-2 or TRBV6-3 with TRBJ2-2; 12 bases are a match to TRBD2. Germline V CDR1 and CDR2: MNHEY, SVGEGT. The CDR3 is 20 amino acids. V lost 6 bases, J lost 4 bases, and 18 bases stayed unmatched. The CDR3 nucleotides are TGTGCCAGCAGACCATCTAGCGGGAGGGTCGTATTAGATGGCACCGGGGAGCTGTTTTTT. Translation gives CASRPSSGRVVLDGTGELFF.

Details on this clonotype: The junction shows a germline mismatch at one end, possibly a read error. The V gene is TRBV29-1, the J gene TRBJ1-1; D remains unclear. The CDR3 is made up of 15 amino acids. The germline gives CDR1 SQVTM, CDR2 ANQGSEA. This chain's CDR3 is CSGAPGWTMNTEAFF. CDR3 bases: TGCAGCGGGGCCCCAGGTTGGACCATGAACACAGAAGCTTTCTTT.

CDR3 amino acids: CAWSTGSWLNEQFF. The CDR3, as DNA: TGTGCCTGGAGTACCGGGAGTTGGTTAAATGAGCAGTTCTTC. The chain carries TRBV30 and TRBJ2-1, with a tentative D call TRBD2 (6 bases). Germline values: CDR1 GTSNPN, CDR2 SVGIG (reference sequence). Trimming left V 2 bases short and J 7 bases short, with 15 bases between. This CDR3 contains 14 residues.